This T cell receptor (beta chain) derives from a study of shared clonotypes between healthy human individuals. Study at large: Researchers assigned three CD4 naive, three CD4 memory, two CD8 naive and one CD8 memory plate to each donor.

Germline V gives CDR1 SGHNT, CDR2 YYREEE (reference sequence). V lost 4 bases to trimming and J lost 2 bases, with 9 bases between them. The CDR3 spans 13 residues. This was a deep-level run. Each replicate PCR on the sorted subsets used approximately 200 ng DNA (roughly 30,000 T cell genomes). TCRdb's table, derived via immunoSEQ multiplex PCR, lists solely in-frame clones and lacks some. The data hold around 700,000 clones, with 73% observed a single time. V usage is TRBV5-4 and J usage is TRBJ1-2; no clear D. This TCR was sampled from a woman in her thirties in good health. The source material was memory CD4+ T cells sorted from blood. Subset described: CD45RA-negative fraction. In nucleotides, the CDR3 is TGTGCCAGCAGCCTTGGCCCGAACTATGGCTACACCTTC. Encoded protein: CASSLGPNYGYTF. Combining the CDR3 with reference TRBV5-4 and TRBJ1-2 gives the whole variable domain ETGVTQSPTHLIKTRGQQVTLRCSSQSGHNTVSWYQQALGQGPQFIFQYYREEENGRGNFPPRFSGLQFPNYSSELNVNALELDDSALYLCASSLGPNYGYTFGSGTRLTVV.